The clone carrying this T cell receptor (beta chain) came up once. The data were taken from a study of blood T cell repertoires in COVID-19. Trimming removed 4 bases from V and 0 bases from J; junction bases left unmatched: 6. This CDR3 has 16 amino acids. Germline assignment: CDR1 SGHNT and CDR2 YYREEE (reference sequence). In the original analysis: Reference gene primer amplification in the assay estimated nucleated cell counts. Libraries were prepared by immunoSEQ multiplex PCR; TCRdb keeps only in-frame clonotypes and omits some of them. V and J calls plus clone size are reproduced from that table; the DNA served to infer D and trimming. The table shows about 110,000 clones, with approximately 79% occurring only once.

Sequenced: peripheral blood. This chain connects TRBV5-4 to TRBJ2-1, with 8 bases lining up with TRBD2. The source of this sequence is a woman of 80 years or more with active or convalescent COVID-19. In DNA, the CDR3 is TGTGCCAGCAGCCGGACGACTAGCGCCTCCTACAATGAGCAGTTCTTC. This encodes CASSRTTSASYNEQFF.